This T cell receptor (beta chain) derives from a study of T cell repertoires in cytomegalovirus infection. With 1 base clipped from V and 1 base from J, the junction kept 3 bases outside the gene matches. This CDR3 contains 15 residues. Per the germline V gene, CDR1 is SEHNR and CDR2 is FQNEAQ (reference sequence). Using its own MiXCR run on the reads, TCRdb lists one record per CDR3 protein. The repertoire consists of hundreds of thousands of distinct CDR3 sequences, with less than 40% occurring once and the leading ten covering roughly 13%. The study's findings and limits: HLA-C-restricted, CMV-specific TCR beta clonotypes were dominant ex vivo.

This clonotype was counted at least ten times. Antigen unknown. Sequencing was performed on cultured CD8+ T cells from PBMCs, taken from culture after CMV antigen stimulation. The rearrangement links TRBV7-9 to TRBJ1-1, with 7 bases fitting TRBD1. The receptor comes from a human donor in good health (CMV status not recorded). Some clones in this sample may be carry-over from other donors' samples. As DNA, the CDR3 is TGTGCCAGCAGCTTAGGGACAGGCCAGAACACTGAAGCTTTCTTT. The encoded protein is CASSLGTGQNTEAFF.